This T cell receptor beta chain was sequenced in a study of memory CD4+ T cells and cytomegalovirus serostatus. Study context: Of the healthy Belgian adults, several were CMV seropositive and about two dozen seronegative. General study findings and limits: Suggested: most of the CMV-linked TCR signature lies in CD4+ memory cells. About 40% of the roughly 160 known CMV-associated TCRbeta sequences appeared in CD4+ memory.

The length of the CDR3 is 15 residues. Germline-derived CDR1 and CDR2 are SNHLY and FYNNEI. J gave up 0 bases and V 1 base, and 0 bases lay outside the gene matches. This clone was picked up one time. The antigen is undetermined. The sort gate was single viable CD3+CD4+CD8-CD45RO+ cells for memory CD4+ T cells. Clones were read by immunoSEQ multiplex PCR, and TCRdb kept only the in-frame ones, dropping some. This table holds about 80,000 clones, more than 70% found once. The chain combines TRBV2 with TRBJ2-1, with TRBD1 identical over 7 bases. The origin of this receptor is an adult in good health and CMV-seronegative. What was sequenced was memory CD4+ T cells from blood. CDR3 coding DNA: TGTGCCAGCAGTGAAGGGACAGGCTCCTACAATGAGCAGTTCTTC. Residues: CASSEGTGSYNEQFF.